This T cell receptor beta chain was identified during a study of shared clonotypes between healthy human individuals. This CDR3 has 13 residues. V lost 7 bases, J lost 8 bases, and 17 bases lay in between. The germline V gene encodes CDR1 GTSNPN and CDR2 SVGIG (reference sequence). Clones were read by immunoSEQ multiplex PCR, and TCRdb kept only the in-frame ones, dropping some. This table has hundreds of thousands of clones, 90% to 97% appearing once. This sequence joins TRBV30 and TRBJ1-4; maybe TRBD1 (5 bases). This clonotype was sampled from a woman younger than 45 in good health. The specimen sequenced was naive CD4+ T cells sorted from blood. Subset given: CD45RA+ positively selected. The CDR3 protein is CASKGLPGEKLFF. In nucleotides, the CDR3 is TGTGCCTCGAAGGGGCTGCCAGGGGAAAAACTGTTTTTT.